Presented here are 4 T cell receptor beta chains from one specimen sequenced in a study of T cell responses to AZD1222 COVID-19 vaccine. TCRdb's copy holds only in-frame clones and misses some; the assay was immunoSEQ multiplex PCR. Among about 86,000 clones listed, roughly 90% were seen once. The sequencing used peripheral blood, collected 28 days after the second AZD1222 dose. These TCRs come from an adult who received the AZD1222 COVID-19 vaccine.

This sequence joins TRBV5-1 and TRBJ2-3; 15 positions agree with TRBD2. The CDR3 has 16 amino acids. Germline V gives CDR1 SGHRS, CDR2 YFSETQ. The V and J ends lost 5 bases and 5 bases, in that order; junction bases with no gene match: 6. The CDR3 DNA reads TGCGCCAGCAGTTCGGGACTAGCGGGAGGTTTAGATACGCAGTATTTT. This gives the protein CASSSGLAGGLDTQYF. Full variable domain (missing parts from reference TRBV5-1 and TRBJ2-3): KAGVTQTPRYLIKTRGQQVTLSCSPISGHRSVSWYQQTPGQGLQFLFEYFSETQRNKGNFPGRFSGRQFSNSRSEMNVSTLELGDSALYLCASSSGLAGGLDTQYFGPGTRLTVL.

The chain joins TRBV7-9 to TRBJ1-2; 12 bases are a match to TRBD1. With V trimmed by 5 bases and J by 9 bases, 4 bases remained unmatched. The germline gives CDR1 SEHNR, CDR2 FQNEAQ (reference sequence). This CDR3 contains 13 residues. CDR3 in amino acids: CASSRDRGLRYTF. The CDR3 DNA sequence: TGTGCCAGCAGCCGGGACAGGGGGCTACGCTACACCTTC.

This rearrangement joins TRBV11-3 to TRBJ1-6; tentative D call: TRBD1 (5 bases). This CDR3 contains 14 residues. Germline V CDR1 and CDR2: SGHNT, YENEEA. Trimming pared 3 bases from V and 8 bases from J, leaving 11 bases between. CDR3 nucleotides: TGTGCCAGCAGCTTTGACAGCCGAGATTCACCCCTCCACTTT. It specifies CASSFDSRDSPLHF.

The CDR3 region has the DNA TGTGCCACCAGCAGGGACGGAGGGGAACGAGATGAGCAGTTCTTC. It codes for CATSRDGGERDEQFF. The genes are TRBV15 and TRBJ2-1; possibly TRBD2 for D (6 bases). Between the trimmed V and J ends, which lost 3 bases and 8 bases, there was a span of 17 bases. CDR1 is LNHNV, CDR2 YYDKDF, per germline (reference sequence). CDR3 length equals 15 residues.